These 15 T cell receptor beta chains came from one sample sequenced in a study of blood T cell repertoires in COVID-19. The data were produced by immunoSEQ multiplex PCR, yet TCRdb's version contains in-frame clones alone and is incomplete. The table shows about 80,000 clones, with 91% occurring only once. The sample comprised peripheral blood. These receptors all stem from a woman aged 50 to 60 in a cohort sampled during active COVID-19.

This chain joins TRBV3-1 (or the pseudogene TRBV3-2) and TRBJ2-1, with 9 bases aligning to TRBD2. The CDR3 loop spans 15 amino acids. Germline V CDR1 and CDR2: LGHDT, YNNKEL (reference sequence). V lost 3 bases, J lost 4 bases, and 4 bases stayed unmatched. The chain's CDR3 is CASSHSAGGYNEQFF. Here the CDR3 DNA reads TGTGCCAGCAGCCATTCAGCGGGAGGTTACAATGAGCAGTTCTTC.

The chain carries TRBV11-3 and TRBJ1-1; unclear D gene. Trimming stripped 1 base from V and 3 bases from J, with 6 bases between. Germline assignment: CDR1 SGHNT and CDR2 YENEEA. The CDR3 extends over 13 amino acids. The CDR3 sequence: CASSLVSDTEAFF. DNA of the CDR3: TGTGCCAGCAGCTTAGTCTCGGACACTGAAGCTTTCTTT.

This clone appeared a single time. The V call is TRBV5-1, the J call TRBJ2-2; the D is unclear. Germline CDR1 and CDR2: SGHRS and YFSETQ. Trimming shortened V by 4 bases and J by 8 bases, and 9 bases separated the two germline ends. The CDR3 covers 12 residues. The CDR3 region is CASSLTFGELFF. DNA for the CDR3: TGCGCCAGCAGCCTAACCTTTGGGGAGCTGTTTTTT.

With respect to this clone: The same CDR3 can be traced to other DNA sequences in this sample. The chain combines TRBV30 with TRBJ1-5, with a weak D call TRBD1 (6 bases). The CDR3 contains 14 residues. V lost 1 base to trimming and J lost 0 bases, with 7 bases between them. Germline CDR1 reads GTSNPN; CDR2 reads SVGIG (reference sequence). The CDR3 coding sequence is TGTGCCTGGAGTGGACAGGTTAGCAATCAGCCCCAGCATTTT. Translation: CAWSGQVSNQPQHF.

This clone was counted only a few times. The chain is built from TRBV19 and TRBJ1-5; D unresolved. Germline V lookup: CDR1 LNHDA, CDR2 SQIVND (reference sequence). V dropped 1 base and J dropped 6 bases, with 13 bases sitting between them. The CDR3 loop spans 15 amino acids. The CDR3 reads CASSIGTVLGQPQHF. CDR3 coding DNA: TGTGCCAGTAGTATAGGGACTGTCCTAGGTCAGCCCCAGCATTTT.

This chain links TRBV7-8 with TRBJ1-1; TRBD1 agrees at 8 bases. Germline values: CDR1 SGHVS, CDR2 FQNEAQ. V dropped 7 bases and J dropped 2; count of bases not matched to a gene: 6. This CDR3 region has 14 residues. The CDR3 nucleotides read TGTGCCAGCACCGTCGGGACAGGCAACACTGAAGCTTTCTTT. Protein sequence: CASTVGTGNTEAFF.

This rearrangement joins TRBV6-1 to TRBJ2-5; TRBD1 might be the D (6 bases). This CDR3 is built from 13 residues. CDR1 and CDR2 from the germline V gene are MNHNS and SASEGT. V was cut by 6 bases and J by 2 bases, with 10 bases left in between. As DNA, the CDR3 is TGTGCCAGCAGCCCCGGACAGCAAGAGACCCAGTACTTC. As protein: CASSPGQQETQYF.

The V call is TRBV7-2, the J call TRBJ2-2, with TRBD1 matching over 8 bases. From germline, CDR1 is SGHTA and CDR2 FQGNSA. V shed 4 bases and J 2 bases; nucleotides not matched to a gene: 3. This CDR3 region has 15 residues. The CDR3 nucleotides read TGTGCCAGCAGCTGGGACAGGACTAACACCGGGGAGCTGTTTTTT. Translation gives CASSWDRTNTGELFF.

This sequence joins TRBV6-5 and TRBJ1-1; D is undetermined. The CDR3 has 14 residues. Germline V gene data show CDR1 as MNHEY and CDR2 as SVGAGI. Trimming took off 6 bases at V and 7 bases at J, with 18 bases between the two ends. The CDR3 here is CASSSRYRRGEAFF. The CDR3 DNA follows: TGTGCCAGCAGCTCGAGGTACCGCCGGGGTGAAGCTTTCTTT.

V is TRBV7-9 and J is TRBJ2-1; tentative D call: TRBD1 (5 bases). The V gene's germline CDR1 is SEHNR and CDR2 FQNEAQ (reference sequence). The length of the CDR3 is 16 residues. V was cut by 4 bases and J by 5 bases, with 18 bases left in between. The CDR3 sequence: CASSWGPSGWDNEQFF. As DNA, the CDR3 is TGTGCCAGCAGCTGGGGTCCCTCAGGGTGGGACAATGAGCAGTTCTTC.

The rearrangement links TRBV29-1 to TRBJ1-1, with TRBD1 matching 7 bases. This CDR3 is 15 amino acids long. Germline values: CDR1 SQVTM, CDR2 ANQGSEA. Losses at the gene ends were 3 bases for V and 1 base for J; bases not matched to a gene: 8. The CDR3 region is CSVENRQGRNTEAFF. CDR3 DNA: TGCAGCGTTGAGAACCGACAGGGACGGAACACTGAAGCTTTCTTT.

In DNA, the CDR3 is TGTGCCAGCTCACCGGGACTCTCCTACAATGAGCAGTTCTTC. Translating gives CASSPGLSYNEQFF. The V gene is TRBV18, the J gene TRBJ2-1, with D maybe TRBD2 (6 bases). Trimming shortened V by 3 bases and J by 0 bases, and 6 bases separated the two germline ends. Germline CDR1 is KGHSH and CDR2 is LQKENI. CDR3 length: 14 residues.

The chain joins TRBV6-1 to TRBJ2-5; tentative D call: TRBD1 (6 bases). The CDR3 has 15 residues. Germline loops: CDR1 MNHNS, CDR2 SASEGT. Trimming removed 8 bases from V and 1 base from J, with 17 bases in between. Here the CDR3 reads CASAPLTGLQETQYF. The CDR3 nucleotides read TGTGCCAGCGCCCCTTTAACAGGGCTCCAAGAGACCCAGTACTTC.

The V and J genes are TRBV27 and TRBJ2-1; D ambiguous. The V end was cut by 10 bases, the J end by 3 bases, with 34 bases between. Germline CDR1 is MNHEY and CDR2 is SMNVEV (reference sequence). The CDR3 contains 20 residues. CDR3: CATPSDYRWPLGPLYNEQFF. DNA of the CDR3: TGTGCCACCCCGAGTGATTACAGATGGCCCTTGGGCCCACTCTACAATGAGCAGTTCTTC.

CDR3 bases: TGTGCCAGCAGCTTGCCGCAGGGAAATACGCAGTATTTT. Translating it yields CASSLPQGNTQYF. This chain uses TRBV7-2 with TRBJ2-3; D possibly corresponds to TRBD1 (5 bases). From germline, CDR1 is SGHTA and CDR2 FQGNSA. CDR3 length equals 13 residues. Between the trimmed V and J ends, which lost 3 bases and 7 bases, there was a span of 11 bases.